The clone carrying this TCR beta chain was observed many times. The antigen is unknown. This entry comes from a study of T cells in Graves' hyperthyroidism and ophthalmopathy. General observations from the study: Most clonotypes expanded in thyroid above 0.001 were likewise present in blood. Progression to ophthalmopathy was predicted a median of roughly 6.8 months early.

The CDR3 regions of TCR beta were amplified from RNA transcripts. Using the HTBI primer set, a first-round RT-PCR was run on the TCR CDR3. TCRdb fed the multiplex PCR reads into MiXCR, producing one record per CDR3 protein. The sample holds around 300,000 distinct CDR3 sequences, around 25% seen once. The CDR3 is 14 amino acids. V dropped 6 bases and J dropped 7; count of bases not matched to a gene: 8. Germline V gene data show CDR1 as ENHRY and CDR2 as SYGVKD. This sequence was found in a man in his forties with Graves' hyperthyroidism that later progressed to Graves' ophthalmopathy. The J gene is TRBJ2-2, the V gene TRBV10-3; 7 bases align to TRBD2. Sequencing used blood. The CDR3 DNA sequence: TGTGCCATCAGCGCGAACGGGGGGTTCGGGGAGCTGTTTTTT. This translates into CAISANGGFGELFF.